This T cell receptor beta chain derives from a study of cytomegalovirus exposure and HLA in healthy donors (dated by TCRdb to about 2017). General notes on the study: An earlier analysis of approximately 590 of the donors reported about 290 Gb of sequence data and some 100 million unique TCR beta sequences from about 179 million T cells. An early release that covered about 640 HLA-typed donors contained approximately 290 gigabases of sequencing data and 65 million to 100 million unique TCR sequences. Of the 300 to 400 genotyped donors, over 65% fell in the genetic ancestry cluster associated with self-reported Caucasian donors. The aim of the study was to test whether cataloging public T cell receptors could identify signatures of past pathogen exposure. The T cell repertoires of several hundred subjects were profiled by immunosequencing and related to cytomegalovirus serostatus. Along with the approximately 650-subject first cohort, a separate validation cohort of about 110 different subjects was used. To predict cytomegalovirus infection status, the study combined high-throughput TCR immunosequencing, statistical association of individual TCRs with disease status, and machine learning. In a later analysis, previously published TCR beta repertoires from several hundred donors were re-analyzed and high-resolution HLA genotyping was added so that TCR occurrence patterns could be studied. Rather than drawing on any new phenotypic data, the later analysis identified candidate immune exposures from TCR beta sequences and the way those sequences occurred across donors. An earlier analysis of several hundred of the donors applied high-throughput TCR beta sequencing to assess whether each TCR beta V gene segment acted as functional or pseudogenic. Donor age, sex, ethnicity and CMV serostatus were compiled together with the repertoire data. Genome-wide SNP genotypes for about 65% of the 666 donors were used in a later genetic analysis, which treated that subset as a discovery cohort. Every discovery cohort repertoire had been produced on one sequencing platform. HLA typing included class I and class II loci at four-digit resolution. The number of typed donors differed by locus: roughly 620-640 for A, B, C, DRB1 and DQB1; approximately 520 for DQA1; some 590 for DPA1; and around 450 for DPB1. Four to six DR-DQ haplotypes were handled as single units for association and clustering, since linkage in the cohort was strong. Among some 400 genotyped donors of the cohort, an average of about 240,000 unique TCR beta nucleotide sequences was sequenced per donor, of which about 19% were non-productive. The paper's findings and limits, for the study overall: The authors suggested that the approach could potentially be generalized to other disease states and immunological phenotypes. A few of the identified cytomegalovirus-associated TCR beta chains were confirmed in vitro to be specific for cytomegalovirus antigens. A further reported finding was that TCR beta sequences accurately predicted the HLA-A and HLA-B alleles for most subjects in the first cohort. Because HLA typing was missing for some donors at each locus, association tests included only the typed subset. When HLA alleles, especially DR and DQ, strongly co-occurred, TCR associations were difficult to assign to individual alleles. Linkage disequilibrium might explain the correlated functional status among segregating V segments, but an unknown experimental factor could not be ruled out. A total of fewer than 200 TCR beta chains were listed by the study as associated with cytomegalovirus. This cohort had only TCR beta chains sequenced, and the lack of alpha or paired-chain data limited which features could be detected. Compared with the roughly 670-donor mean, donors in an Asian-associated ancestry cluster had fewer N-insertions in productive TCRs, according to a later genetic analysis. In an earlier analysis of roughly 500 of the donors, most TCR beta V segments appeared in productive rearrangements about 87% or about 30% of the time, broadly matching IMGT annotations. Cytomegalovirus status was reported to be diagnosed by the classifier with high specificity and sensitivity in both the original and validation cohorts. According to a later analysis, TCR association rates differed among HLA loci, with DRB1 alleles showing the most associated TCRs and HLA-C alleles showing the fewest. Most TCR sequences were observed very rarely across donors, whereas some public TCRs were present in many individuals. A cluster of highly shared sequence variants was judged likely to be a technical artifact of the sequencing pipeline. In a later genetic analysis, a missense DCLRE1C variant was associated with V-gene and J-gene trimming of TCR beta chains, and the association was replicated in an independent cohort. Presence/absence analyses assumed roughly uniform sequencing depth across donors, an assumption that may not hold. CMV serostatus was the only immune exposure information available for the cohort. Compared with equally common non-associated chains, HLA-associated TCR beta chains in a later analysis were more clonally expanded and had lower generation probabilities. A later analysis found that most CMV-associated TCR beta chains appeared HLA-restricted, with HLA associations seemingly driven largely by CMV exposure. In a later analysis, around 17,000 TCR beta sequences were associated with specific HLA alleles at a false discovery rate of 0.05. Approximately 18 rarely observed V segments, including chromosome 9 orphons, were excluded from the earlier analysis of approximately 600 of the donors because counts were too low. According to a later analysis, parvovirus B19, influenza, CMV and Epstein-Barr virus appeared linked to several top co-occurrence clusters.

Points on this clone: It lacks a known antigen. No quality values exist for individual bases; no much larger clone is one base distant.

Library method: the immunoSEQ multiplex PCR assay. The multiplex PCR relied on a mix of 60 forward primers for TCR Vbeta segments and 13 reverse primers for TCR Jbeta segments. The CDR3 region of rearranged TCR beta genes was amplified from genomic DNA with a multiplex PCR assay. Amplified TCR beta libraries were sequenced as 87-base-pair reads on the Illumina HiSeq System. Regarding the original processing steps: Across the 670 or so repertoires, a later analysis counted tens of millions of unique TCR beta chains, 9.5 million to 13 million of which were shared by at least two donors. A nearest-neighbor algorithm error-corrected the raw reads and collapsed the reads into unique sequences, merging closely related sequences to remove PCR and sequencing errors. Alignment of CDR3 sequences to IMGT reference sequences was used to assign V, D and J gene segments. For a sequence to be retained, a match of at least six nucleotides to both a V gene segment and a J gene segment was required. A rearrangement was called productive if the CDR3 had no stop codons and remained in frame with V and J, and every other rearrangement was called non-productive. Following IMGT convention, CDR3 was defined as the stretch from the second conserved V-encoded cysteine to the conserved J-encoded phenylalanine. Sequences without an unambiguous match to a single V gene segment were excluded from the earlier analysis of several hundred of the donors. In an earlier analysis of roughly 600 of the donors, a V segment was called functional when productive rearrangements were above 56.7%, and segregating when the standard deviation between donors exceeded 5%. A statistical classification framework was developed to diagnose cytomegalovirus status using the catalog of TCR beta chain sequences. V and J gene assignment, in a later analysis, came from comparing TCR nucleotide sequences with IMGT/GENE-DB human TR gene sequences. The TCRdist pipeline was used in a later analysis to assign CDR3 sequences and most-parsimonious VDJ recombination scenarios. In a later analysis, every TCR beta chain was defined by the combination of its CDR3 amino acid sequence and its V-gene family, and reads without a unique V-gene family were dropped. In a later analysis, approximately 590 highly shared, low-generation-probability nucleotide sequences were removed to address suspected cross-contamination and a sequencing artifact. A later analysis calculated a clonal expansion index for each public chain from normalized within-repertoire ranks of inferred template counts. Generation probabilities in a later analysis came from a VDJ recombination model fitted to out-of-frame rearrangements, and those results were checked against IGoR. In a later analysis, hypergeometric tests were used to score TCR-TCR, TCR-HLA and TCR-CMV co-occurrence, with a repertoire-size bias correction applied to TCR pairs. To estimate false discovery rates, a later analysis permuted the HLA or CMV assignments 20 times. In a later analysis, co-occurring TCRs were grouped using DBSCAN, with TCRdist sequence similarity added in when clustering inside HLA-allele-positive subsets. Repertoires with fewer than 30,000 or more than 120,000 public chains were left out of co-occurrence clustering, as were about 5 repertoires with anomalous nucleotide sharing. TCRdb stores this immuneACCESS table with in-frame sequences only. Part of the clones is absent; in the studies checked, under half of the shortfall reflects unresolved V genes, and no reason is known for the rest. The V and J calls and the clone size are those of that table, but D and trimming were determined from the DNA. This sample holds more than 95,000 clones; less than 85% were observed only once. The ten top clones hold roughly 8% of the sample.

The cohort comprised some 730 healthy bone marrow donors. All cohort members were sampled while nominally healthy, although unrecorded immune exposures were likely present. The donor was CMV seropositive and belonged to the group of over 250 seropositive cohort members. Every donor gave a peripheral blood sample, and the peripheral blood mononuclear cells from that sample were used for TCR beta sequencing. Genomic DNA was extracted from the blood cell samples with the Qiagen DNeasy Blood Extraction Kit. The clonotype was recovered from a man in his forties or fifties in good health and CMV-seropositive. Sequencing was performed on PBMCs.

This receptor carries the CDR3 CAWSAELQGNQPQHF. The bases are TGTGCCTGGAGCGCAGAATTACAGGGAAATCAGCCCCAGCATTTT. This receptor chain uses TRBV30 and TRBJ1-5, with TRBD1 as a weak D call on 6 bases. V is pared back by 3 bases and J by 4 bases, with 16 bases lying between the germline termini. The CDR1 and CDR2 encoded by the germline V gene (reference sequence) are GTSNPN and SVGIG. Taken from cysteine to phenylalanine, the CDR3 has 15 residues. Just CDR3 DNA is preserved here, 45 bases in frame from base 1.